This TCR beta chain comes out of a study of graft-versus-host responses after intestinal transplantation. The CDR3 sequence is 15 residues long. Germline values: CDR1 SGHNT, CDR2 YYREEE (reference sequence). J lost 2 bases, V lost 5 bases, and 5 bases had no gene match. Of note for this clone: What it recognizes is unknown.

Study results and caveats: In patients with graft-donor T cell macrochimerism, allograft graft-versus-host to host-versus-graft clonal ratios were high. GvH clone levels peaked in circulation, and this peak was associated with early post-transplant HvG declines.

Clones were sequenced by immunoSEQ multiplex PCR, and TCRdb holds only the in-frame ones, with some missing. The repertoire holds over 100,000 clones, with approximately 95% as singletons. The clonotype originates from a human donor who received an intestinal transplant. This material consisted of unstimulated CD4+ T cells sorted from spleen or lymph node cells, taken before intestinal transplant. J is TRBJ2-7 and V is TRBV5-4, with 12 positions matching TRBD2. The CDR3 DNA is TGTGCCAGCAGTCTTACTAGCGGGAGGACCTACGAGCAGTACTTC. Encoded protein: CASSLTSGRTYEQYF. The full variable domain, in which reference TRBV5-4 and TRBJ2-7 provide the parts outside the CDR3, is ETGVTQSPTHLIKTRGQQVTLRCSSQSGHNTVSWYQQALGQGPQFIFQYYREEENGRGNFPPRFSGLQFPNYSSELNVNALELDDSALYLCASSLTSGRTYEQYFGPGTRLTVT.